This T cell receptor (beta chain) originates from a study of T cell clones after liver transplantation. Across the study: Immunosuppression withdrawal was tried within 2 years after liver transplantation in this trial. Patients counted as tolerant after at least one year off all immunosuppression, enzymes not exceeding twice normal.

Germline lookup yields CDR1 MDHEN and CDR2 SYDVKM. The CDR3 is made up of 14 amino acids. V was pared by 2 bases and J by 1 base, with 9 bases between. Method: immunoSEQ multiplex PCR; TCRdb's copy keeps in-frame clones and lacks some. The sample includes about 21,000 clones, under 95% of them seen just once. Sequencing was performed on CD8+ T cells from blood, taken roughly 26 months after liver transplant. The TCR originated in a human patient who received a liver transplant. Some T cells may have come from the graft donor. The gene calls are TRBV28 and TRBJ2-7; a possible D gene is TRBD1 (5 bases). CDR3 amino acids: CASSLQGGSYEQYF. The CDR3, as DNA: TGTGCCAGCAGTTTACAGGGCGGATCCTACGAGCAGTACTTC. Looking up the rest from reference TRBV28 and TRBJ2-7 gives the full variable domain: DVKVTQSSRYLVKRTGEKVFLECVQDMDHENMFWYRQDPGLGLRLIYFSYDVKMKEKGDIPEGYSVSREKKERFSLILESASTNQTSMYLCASSLQGGSYEQYFGPGTRLTVT.